Each of the 18 T cell receptor beta chains below was sequenced from the same sample in a study of blood T cell repertoires in COVID-19 (dated by TCRdb to the early 2020s). The method was the immunoSEQ multiplex PCR assay. This immuneACCESS table, as held by TCRdb, lists in-frame sequences with V and J called but not all clones. Of the missing ones, under half trace to an unresolved V gene in checked studies; the others have no known cause. The sample table contains around 190,000 clones; only one count was recorded for roughly four fifths of them. Approximately 8% of the sample is held by the ten biggest clonotypes. The sample consisted of peripheral blood. These receptors came from a woman in her seventies with COVID-19, enrolled during active disease.

The chain employs TRBV5-5 and TRBJ1-1, with a weak D call TRBD1 (5 bases). V was shortened by 4 bases and J by 1 base, with 14 bases between the two germline ends. CDR1 and CDR2 from the germline V gene are SGHKS and YYEKEE (reference sequence). This CDR3 comprises 15 residues. Here the CDR3 reads CASSPAGRENTEAFF. The DNA for the CDR3 is TGTGCCAGCAGCCCCGCAGGGAGGGAGAACACTGAAGCTTTCTTT.

This sequence joins TRBV30 and TRBJ2-1; D perhaps matches TRBD2 (6 bases). CDR3 size: 16 residues. Deletions cut 3 bases from V and 4 bases from J, with 19 bases between. The V gene's germline CDR1 is GTSNPN and CDR2 SVGIG (reference sequence). This CDR3 reads CAWSPIGGGVYNEQFF. Written as DNA, the CDR3 is TGTGCCTGGAGCCCTATTGGGGGAGGCGTTTACAATGAGCAGTTCTTC.

CDR3 DNA: TGCGCCAGCAGTCAGGGATACTATGGCTACACCTTC. This gives the protein CASSQGYYGYTF. The V and J genes are TRBV4-3 and TRBJ1-2; possible D gene TRBD1, 5 bases. The CDR3 is 12 residues long. Germline CDR1 is LGHNA and CDR2 is YSLEER. V shed 6 bases and J shed 3 bases, with 8 bases lying between them.

The V call is TRBV30, the J call TRBJ2-2; tentatively, D is TRBD1 (5 bases). V lost 2 bases and J lost 5, with 12 bases in between. This CDR3 region has 14 residues. CDR1 and CDR2 (germline): GTSNPN, SVGIG (reference sequence). The CDR3 spells CAWSRAGRTGELFF. The CDR3 DNA follows: TGTGCCTGGAGTAGGGCAGGGCGAACCGGGGAGCTGTTTTTT. The whole variable domain, filled in from reference TRBV30 and TRBJ2-2, reads SQTIHQWPATLVQPVGSPLSLECTVEGTSNPNLYWYRQAAGRGLQLLFYSVGIGQISSEVPQNLSASRPQDRQFILSSKKLLLSDSGFYLCAWSRAGRTGELFFGEGSRLTVL.

The CDR3: CASRTSGRRKSYNEQFF. DNA for the CDR3: TGTGCCAGCAGGACTAGCGGGAGAAGAAAGTCCTACAATGAGCAGTTCTTC. The chain recombines TRBV2 with TRBJ2-1, with 12 bases that match TRBD2. The germline V gene encodes CDR1 SNHLY and CDR2 FYNNEI. CDR3 size: 17 residues. J gave up 1 base and V 6 bases, and 7 bases lay outside the gene matches.

V is TRBV18 and J is TRBJ1-1; 7 bases are a match to TRBD1. The CDR3 covers 17 residues. Unmatched junction bases numbered 11, after V lost 0 bases and J lost 4 bases. Germline V lookup: CDR1 KGHSH, CDR2 LQKENI. The CDR3 coding sequence is TGTGCCAGCTCACCACCCAGGGGGGCGAAGACTAGCACTGAAGCTTTCTTT. It is translated as CASSPPRGAKTSTEAFF.

The chain joins TRBV2 to TRBJ1-5, with a weak D call TRBD1 (5 bases). CDR3 length: 14 amino acids. Trimming pared 5 bases from V and 0 bases from J, leaving 8 bases between. The germline V gene has CDR1 SNHLY and CDR2 FYNNEI. CDR3 in DNA: TGTGCCAGCAGTCAGGGCGATAGCAATCAGCCCCAGCATTTT. It translates to CASSQGDSNQPQHF.

A word on this clone: The junction does not match germline at one end; this may be a read error. The chain combines TRBV7-9 with TRBJ2-7; TRBD1 might be the D (5 bases). From germline, CDR1 is SEHNR and CDR2 FQNEAQ (reference sequence). This CDR3 has 14 amino acids. The CDR3 nucleotides read TGTACCAGCAGCTTAGCAGAGTTCCCAGGGGAGCAGTACTTC. Translation: CTSSLAEFPGEQYF.

V and J are TRBV18 and TRBJ1-2; tentatively, D is TRBD1 (6 bases). The V gene lost 3 bases and the J gene lost 3 bases, with 17 bases spanning the gap. Germline V gives CDR1 KGHSH, CDR2 LQKENI. CDR3 length: 16 amino acids. The CDR3 here is CASSPIDLQGDYGYTF. In nucleotides, the CDR3 is TGTGCCAGCTCACCTATAGACTTACAGGGTGACTATGGCTACACCTTC.

This clone was seen only a few times. V and J are TRBV19 and TRBJ2-1; TRBD2 agrees at 9 bases. V lost 3 bases to trimming and J lost 4 bases; unmatched junction nucleotides: 7. The germline CDR1 and CDR2 sequences are LNHDA and SQIVND (reference sequence). The CDR3 covers 16 residues. The CDR3 sequence: CASSMGGRGKYNEQFF. The CDR3 nucleotides are TGTGCCAGTAGTATGGGCGGGAGGGGGAAATACAATGAGCAGTTCTTC.

The chain links TRBV5-6 to TRBJ1-2; the D is unclear. Trimming removed 5 bases at V and 8 bases at J, with 16 bases between. The germline CDR1 and CDR2 sequences are SGHDT and YYEEEE. This CDR3 is built from 13 residues. The CDR3 protein is CASRRVAARGYTF. In DNA form, the CDR3 reads TGTGCCAGCAGGAGGGTCGCGGCCCGCGGCTACACCTTC.

The J gene is TRBJ2-2, the V gene TRBV7-2, with 12 bases aligning to TRBD2. Germline V gene lookup returns CDR1 SGHTA and CDR2 FQGNSA. CDR3 length: 19 amino acids. With V trimmed by 2 bases and J by 5 bases, 12 bases remained unmatched. CDR3 coding DNA: TGTGCCAGCAGCTTACCCTGGACTAGCGGGATCGAAAGGACCGGGGAGCTGTTTTTT. It specifies CASSLPWTSGIERTGELFF. The full variable domain, in which reference TRBV7-2 and TRBJ2-2 provide the parts outside the CDR3, is GAGVSQSPSNKVTEKGKDVELRCDPISGHTALYWYRQSLGQGLEFLIYFQGNSAPDKSGLPSDRFSAERTGGSVSTLTIQRTQQEDSAVYLCASSLPWTSGIERTGELFFGEGSRLTVL.

This clone has ten or more counts. The rearrangement links TRBV10-1 to TRBJ2-7; 11 positions match TRBD1. J lost 7 bases, V lost 2 bases, and 10 bases had no gene match. The CDR3 sequence is 16 residues long. The V gene's germline CDR1 is WNHNN and CDR2 SYGVQD (reference sequence). The CDR3 DNA is TGCGCCAGCAGTGAGCTCCCGGGACAGGGGGGTTTGGAGCAGTACTTC. This encodes CASSELPGQGGLEQYF.

The chain carries TRBV28 and TRBJ2-1, with D perhaps TRBD2 (5 bases). From germline, CDR1 is MDHEN and CDR2 SYDVKM. The CDR3 is 15 amino acids. V was pared by 5 bases and J by 3 bases, with 14 bases between. The CDR3 sequence is CASSPPAANYNEQFF. The CDR3 region has the DNA TGTGCCAGCAGTCCCCCAGCGGCTAACTACAATGAGCAGTTCTTC.

Only one count was recorded for this clone. The J gene is TRBJ2-1, the V gene TRBV4-3; the D gene is possibly TRBD2 (5 bases). Trimming took 0 bases from V and 5 from J, leaving 14 bases between them. The CDR3 spans 16 residues. The V gene's germline CDR1 is LGHNA and CDR2 YSLEER. The CDR3 here is CASSQDPRERNNEQFF. CDR3 DNA sequence: TGCGCCAGCAGCCAAGATCCCCGGGAACGAAACAATGAGCAGTTCTTC.

The V call is TRBV11-1, the J call TRBJ1-2, with a weak D call TRBD1 (5 bases). V dropped 5 bases and J dropped 6 bases, with 22 bases sitting between them. Germline V gene data show CDR1 as SGHAT and CDR2 as FQDESV (reference sequence). The CDR3 is 16 amino acids. The CDR3 is CASSPPDRSFRDGYTF. CDR3 nucleotide sequence: TGTGCCAGCAGCCCACCTGATCGCAGCTTCAGGGATGGCTACACCTTC.

The gene calls are TRBV27 and TRBJ2-1, with a tentative D call TRBD2 (6 bases). V lost 2 bases, J lost 0 bases, and 14 bases lay in between. CDR3 size: 17 residues. Germline V CDR1 and CDR2: MNHEY, SMNVEV (reference sequence). The CDR3: CASSLTRLGSSYNEQFF. In nucleotides, the CDR3 is TGTGCCAGCAGTTTAACACGACTAGGGAGCTCCTACAATGAGCAGTTCTTC.

The gene calls are TRBV5-1 and TRBJ2-2, with 7 bases aligning to TRBD1. Germline V lookup: CDR1 SGHRS, CDR2 YFSETQ. V gave up 0 bases and J gave up 1 base; unmatched junction bases: 6. This CDR3 is built from 17 residues. CDR3 nucleotide sequence: TGCGCCAGCAGCTTGGGTACTAGGGGGCGGAACACCGGGGAGCTGTTTTTT. Protein sequence: CASSLGTRGRNTGELFF.